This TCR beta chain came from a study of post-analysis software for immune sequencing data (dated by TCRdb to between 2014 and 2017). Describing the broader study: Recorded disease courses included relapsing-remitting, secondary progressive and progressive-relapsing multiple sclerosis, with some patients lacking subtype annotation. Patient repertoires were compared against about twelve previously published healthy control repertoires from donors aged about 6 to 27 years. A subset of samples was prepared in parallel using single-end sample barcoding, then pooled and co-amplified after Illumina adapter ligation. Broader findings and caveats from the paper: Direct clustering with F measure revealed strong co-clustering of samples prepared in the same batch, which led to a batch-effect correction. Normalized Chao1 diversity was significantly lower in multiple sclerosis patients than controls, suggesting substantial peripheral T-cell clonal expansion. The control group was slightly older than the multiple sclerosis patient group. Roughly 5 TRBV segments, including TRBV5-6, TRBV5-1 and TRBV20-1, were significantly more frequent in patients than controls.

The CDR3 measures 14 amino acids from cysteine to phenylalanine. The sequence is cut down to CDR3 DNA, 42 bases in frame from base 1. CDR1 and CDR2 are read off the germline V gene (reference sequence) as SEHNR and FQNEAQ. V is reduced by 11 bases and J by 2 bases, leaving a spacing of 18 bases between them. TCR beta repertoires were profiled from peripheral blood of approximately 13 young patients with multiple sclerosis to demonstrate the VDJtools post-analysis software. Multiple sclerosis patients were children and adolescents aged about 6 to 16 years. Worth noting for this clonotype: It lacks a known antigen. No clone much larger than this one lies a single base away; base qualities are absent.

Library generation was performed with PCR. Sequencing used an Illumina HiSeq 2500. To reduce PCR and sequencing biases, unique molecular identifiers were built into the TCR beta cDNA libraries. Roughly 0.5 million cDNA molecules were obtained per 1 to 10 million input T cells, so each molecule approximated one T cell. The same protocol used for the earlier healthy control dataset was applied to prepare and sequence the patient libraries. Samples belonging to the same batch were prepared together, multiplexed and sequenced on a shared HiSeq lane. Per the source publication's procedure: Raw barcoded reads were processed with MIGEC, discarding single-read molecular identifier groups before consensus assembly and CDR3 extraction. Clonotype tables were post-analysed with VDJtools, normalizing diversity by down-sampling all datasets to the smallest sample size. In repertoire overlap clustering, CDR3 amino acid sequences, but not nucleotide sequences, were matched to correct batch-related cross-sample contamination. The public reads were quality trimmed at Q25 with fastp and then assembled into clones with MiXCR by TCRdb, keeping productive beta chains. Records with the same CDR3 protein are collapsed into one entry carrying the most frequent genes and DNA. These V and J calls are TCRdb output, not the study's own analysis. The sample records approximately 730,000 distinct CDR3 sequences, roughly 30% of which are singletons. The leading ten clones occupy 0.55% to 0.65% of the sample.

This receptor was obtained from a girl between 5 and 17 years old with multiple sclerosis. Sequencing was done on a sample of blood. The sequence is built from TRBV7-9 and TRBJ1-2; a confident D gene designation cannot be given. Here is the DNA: TGTGCCGAGAAGACTGACACTTCGAACTATGGCTACACCTTC. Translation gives CAEKTDTSNYGYTF.